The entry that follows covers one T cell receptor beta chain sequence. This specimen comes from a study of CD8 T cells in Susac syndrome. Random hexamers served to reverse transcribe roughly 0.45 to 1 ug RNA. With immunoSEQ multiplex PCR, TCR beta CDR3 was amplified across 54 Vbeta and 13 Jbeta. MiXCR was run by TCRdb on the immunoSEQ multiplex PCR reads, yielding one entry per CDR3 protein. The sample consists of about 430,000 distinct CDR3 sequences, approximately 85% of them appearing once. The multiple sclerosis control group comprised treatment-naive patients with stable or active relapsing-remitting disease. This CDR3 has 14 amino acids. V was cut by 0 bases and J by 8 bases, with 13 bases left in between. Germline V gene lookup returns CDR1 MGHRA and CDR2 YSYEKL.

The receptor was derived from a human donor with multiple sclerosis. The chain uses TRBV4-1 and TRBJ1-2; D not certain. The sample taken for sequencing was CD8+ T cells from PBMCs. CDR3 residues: CASSQERGVEGYTF. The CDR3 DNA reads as TGCGCCAGCAGCCAAGAGCGTGGGGTCGAAGGCTACACCTTC.